Given below is one TCR beta chain in context. In the study's own analysis: How many nucleated cells were present was estimated from reference gene primer amplification. The data were produced by immunoSEQ multiplex PCR, yet TCRdb's version contains in-frame clones alone and is incomplete. Clonal size and the V and J genes are those of that table, whereas D and trimming came from the DNA. This table holds some 150,000 clones, roughly 81% found once. This specimen belongs to a study of blood T cell repertoires in COVID-19. About the research overall: Sites in the United States, Italy and Spain provided acute and convalescent COVID-19 samples. PBMCs, B-cell-depleted T cells, or T cells were the source of the cDNA or gDNA that made up the material.

The sample was peripheral blood. The TCR was taken from a human donor with acute or convalescent COVID-19. The donor label of this sample is uncertain.

CDR3 sequence reads: CASSLGLLPPYNEQFF. For the CDR3, the DNA is TGTGCCAGCAGTCTAGGCCTCTTGCCCCCCTACAATGAGCAGTTCTTC. This chain links TRBV14 with TRBJ2-1, with D unresolved. V gave up 6 bases and J gave up 2 bases, with 17 bases separating them. This CDR3 has 16 residues. From germline, CDR1 is SGHDN and CDR2 FVKESK.